Below are 10 T cell receptor beta chains sequenced from a single sample in a study of regulatory T cells in long-lasting Graves disease. Time point defined: newly diagnosed GD, antithyroid drugs for less than 3 months. PBMCs provided the RNA from which the TCR library was made. Arm-PCR of CDR3 regions and iRepertoire HTBI primers were the basis on which TCR beta libraries were built. Each CDR3 protein is one row after TCRdb ran MiXCR on the multiplex PCR reads. The sample shows roughly 510,000 distinct CDR3 sequences, more than 15% of them seen only once. These data were also reused for a study on T cells in Graves' hyperthyroidism and ophthalmopathy.

This material consisted of peripheral blood mononuclear cells (PBMCs), taken at new diagnosis, from a patient treated with antithyroid drugs. These receptors all stem from a man younger than 30 with Graves disease.

This clonotype was counted many times. The chain carries TRBV12-3 or TRBV12-4 and TRBJ2-2, with 11 bases matching TRBD2. This CDR3 is built from 14 residues. With 7 bases clipped from V and 6 bases from J, the junction kept 4 bases outside the gene matches. The CDR3 sequence: CASTLAGGSGELFF. Here the CDR3 DNA reads TGTGCCAGCACCCTAGCGGGAGGTTCCGGGGAGCTGTTTTTT.

This clonotype has at least ten counts. The chain is built from TRBV5-1 and TRBJ2-3, with 9 nucleotides matching TRBD1. Unmatched junction bases numbered 8, after V lost 1 base and J lost 2 bases. CDR3 length equals 17 residues. Per germline, CDR1 SGHRS and CDR2 YFSETQ. The CDR3 protein is CASSLSPGQGATDTQYF. The CDR3 DNA reads TGCGCCAGCAGCTTGAGCCCGGGACAGGGCGCCACAGATACGCAGTATTTT. Full variable domain (remainder filled in from reference TRBV5-1 and TRBJ2-3): KAGVTQTPRYLIKTRGQQVTLSCSPISGHRSVSWYQQTPGQGLQFLFEYFSETQRNKGNFPGRFSGRQFSNSRSEMNVSTLELGDSALYLCASSLSPGQGATDTQYFGPGTRLTVL.

The genes are TRBV28 and TRBJ2-3; 7 positions match TRBD2. The DNA end favors TRBJ2-7, so the J call may be wrong. The CDR3 has 13 amino acids. Looked up from germline, CDR1 is MDHEN and CDR2 is SYDVKM. The CDR3 nucleotides are TGTGCCAGCAGTTTTGGACTAGACTACGAGCAGTACTTC. Its protein is CASSFGLDYEQYF.

This sequence joins TRBV19 and TRBJ1-5; D is uncertain. Germline V CDR1 and CDR2: LNHDA, SQIVND (reference sequence). The ends were cut back, 0 bases at V and 2 bases at J, with 8 bases in the middle. This CDR3 has 15 amino acids. This chain's CDR3 is CASSIDRRGNQPQHF. In DNA, the CDR3 is TGTGCCAGTAGTATAGACCGACGGGGCAATCAGCCCCAGCATTTT.

This clonotype was seen more than once but under ten times. The chain links TRBV7-2 to TRBJ1-5, with D maybe TRBD1 (6 bases). The CDR3 runs 16 residues. Germline CDR1 is SGHTA and CDR2 is FQGNSA. V was pared by 0 bases and J by 5 bases, with 14 bases between. The CDR3 DNA sequence: TGTGCCAGCAGCTTAGCCGGAACAGGGTATTATCAGCCCCAGCATTTT. The encoded protein is CASSLAGTGYYQPQHF.

Details on this clonotype: The germline gene is not matched at one end of the junction; a read error may be the cause. This chain connects TRBV11-2 to TRBJ2-5; tentatively, D is TRBD1 (5 bases). This CDR3 region has 18 residues. Per the germline V gene, CDR1 is SGHAT and CDR2 is FQNNGV. The CDR3 here is CASSLEPVTALFKETQYF. DNA for the CDR3: TGTGCCAGCAGTTTAGAGCCGGTGACAGCGCTGTTTAAAGAGACCCAGTACTTC.

The genes are TRBV15 and TRBJ1-6, with D perhaps TRBD1 (5 bases). CDR3 length: 14 amino acids. The V gene's germline CDR1 is LNHNV and CDR2 YYDKDF (reference sequence). V shed 5 bases and J shed 4 bases, with 9 bases lying between them. Here the CDR3 reads CATSGTDYNSPLHF. The CDR3, as DNA: TGTGCCACCAGCGGGACCGATTATAATTCACCCCTCCACTTT.

The chain links TRBV6-2 or TRBV6-3 to TRBJ2-3; tentative D call: TRBD2 (6 bases). The CDR3 is 17 amino acids. V lost 5 bases and J 0 bases, leaving 18 bases between the germline ends. CDR1 is MNHEY, CDR2 SVGEGT, per germline. The CDR3 spells CASSERVSGRSTDTQYF. DNA for the CDR3: TGTGCCAGCAGTGAGCGAGTGAGCGGGCGCAGCACAGATACGCAGTATTTT.

This clonotype came up many times. This rearrangement joins TRBV12-3 or TRBV12-4 to TRBJ2-3; a weak D match, TRBD1 (6 bases). V was shortened by 7 bases and J by 0 bases, with 17 bases between the two germline ends. CDR3 size: 16 residues. CDR3 protein: CASTPGWGPSTDTQYF. CDR3 nucleotides: TGTGCCAGCACCCCAGGTTGGGGGCCCAGCACAGATACGCAGTATTTT.

This clonotype was detected ten times or more. The chain links TRBV6-2 or TRBV6-3 to TRBJ2-1; 8 positions match TRBD2. The CDR3 totals 15 residues. CDR1 MNHEY and CDR2 SVGEGT come from the germline V gene. Unmatched junction bases numbered 13, after V lost 6 bases and J lost 9 bases. CDR3 in DNA: TGTGCCAGCAGCTATAGCGGGGCGGTGCGCGGTGAGCAGTTCTTC. Its translation: CASSYSGAVRGEQFF.